This T cell receptor (beta chain) originates from a study of T-cell reconstitution after alpha-beta-depleted transplantation in children. The study, taken as a whole, reports: In patients about two months after transplant, alpha-beta T cells reportedly arose from several hundred expanded graft clones.

V was trimmed by 1 base and J by 2 bases, leaving 14 bases between them. CDR3 length equals 16 residues. Germline CDR1 LGHNA, CDR2 YSLEER. TCRbeta library construction was performed incorporating unique molecular identifiers. TCRdb independently ran MiXCR on the PCR reads; one entry per CDR3 protein. The sample records about 3,100 distinct CDR3 sequences, roughly 10% being singletons. At least ten counts were recorded for this clonotype. Its antigen is currently unknown. The chain carries TRBV4-3 and TRBJ2-5; D gene ambiguous. This TCR came from a patient aged 2-10 years who had a stem cell transplant for inherited bone marrow failure, so the T cells may come from the graft donor. The specimen comprised PBMCs, mostly from graft donor cells, sampled 360 days after TCRalphabeta/CD19-depleted stem cell transplant. The CDR3 DNA reads TGCGCCAGCAGCCAAGCTTGGACCCTCGGGCAAGAGACCCAGTACTTC. This sequence encodes CASSQAWTLGQETQYF.